This TCR beta chain was captured in a study of T cells after yellow fever vaccination. Study findings and constraints: When the response was secondary, it was weaker but reached its peak faster, day 5 versus 15.

TCRdb called the 5' RACE reads again in MiXCR, with one record for every CDR3 protein. The sample holds fewer than 350,000 distinct CDR3 sequences, roughly 3.5% seen once. This CDR3 is 15 amino acids long. V lost 4 bases, J lost 4 bases, and 16 bases lay in between. This clonotype was recorded a few times. Its specificity is unknown. The gene calls are TRBV12-3 or TRBV12-4 and TRBJ1-2, with D perhaps TRBD1 (6 bases). The input for sequencing was PBMCs, taken on the day of the yellow fever booster vaccination. This TCR came from a man between 18 and 29 years old who received the YFV17D yellow fever vaccine. The CDR3 DNA reads as TGTGCCAGCAGTTCTTTGGCAGGGGAGGGCTATGGCTACACCTTC. It is translated as CASSSLAGEGYGYTF.